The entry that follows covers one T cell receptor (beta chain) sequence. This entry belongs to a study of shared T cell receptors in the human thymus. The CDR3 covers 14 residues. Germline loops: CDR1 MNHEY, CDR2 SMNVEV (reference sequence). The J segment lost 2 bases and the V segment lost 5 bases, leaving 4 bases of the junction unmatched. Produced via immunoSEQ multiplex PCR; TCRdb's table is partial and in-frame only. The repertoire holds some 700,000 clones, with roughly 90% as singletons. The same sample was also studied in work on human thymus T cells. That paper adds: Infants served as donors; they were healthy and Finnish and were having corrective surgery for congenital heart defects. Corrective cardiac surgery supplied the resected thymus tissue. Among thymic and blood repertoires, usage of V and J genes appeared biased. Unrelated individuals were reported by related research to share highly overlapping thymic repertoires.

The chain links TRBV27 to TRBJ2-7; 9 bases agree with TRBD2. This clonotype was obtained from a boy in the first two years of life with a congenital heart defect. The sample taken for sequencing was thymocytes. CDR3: CASSRSGSTYEQYF. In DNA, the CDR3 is TGTGCCAGCAGTCGTAGCGGGAGTACCTACGAGCAGTACTTC.